This TCR beta chain is from a study of Graves' ophthalmopathy and Graves' hyperthyroidism. RNA transcripts were the template, and TCR beta CDR3 regions were amplified from them. Second-round multiplex PCR came after a first-round RT-PCR that employed HTBI primers. TCRdb analysed the multiplex PCR reads with MiXCR anew, one entry per CDR3 protein. The repertoire holds 740,000 or so distinct CDR3 sequences, with roughly two fifths as singletons. V lost 6 bases, J lost 0 bases, and 5 bases stayed unmatched. The germline CDR1 and CDR2 sequences are SGHRS and YFSETQ. The CDR3 covers 14 residues. The sample comprised peripheral blood. The clonotype comes from an adult man with Graves' ophthalmopathy. The chain has TRBV5-1 and TRBJ1-2, with TRBD1 identical over 7 bases. For the CDR3, the DNA is TGCGCCAGCACCCGGGACAGCTCTAACTATGGCTACACCTTC. This codes for CASTRDSSNYGYTF.